The 17 T cell receptor beta chains below were found in one sample sequenced in a study of T cell responses to AZD1222 COVID-19 vaccine. Repertoires were generated with immunoSEQ multiplex PCR, while TCRdb's copy carries only in-frame clones and drops some. The data hold 65,000 to 75,000 clones, with 84% observed a single time. The sequences come from peripheral blood, collected on day 0 of AZD1222 vaccination. The receptor set was obtained from an adult in good health.

This chain joins TRBV28 and TRBJ1-4; no clear D. The V end was cut by 3 bases, the J end by 7 bases, with 12 bases between. This CDR3 comprises 14 residues. The germline CDR1 and CDR2 sequences are MDHEN and SYDVKM. The CDR3 sequence is CASSFRGKGEKLFF. The CDR3 DNA follows: TGTGCCAGCAGTTTCCGAGGGAAGGGTGAAAAACTGTTTTTT.

The J gene is TRBJ1-4, the V gene TRBV6-1, with D perhaps TRBD1 (6 bases). Looked up from germline, CDR1 is MNHNS and CDR2 is SASEGT. The V end was cut by 1 base, the J end by 5 bases, with 17 bases between. The length of the CDR3 is 17 residues. The CDR3 protein is CASSEEHRGLYNEKLFF. The DNA for the CDR3 is TGTGCCAGCAGTGAAGAGCATCGGGGGCTCTACAATGAAAAACTGTTTTTT.

The chain recombines TRBV5-1 with TRBJ2-7; no reliable D call. Trimming cost V 0 bases and J 2 bases, with 9 bases left between them. CDR1 SGHRS and CDR2 YFSETQ come from the germline V gene. This CDR3 spans 14 amino acids. CDR3 sequence reads: CASSLERVPYEQYF. CDR3 in DNA: TGCGCCAGCAGCTTGGAAAGGGTTCCCTACGAGCAGTACTTC.

V and J are TRBV4-1 and TRBJ2-1; D is ambiguous. Germline CDR1 MGHRA, CDR2 YSYEKL. Trimming shortened V by 1 base and J by 4 bases, and 8 bases separated the two germline ends. This CDR3 spans 14 amino acids. CDR3 loop: CASSQGSGYNEQFF. CDR3 coding DNA: TGCGCCAGCAGCCAAGGTTCCGGGTACAATGAGCAGTTCTTC.

This chain connects TRBV9 to TRBJ2-5, with TRBD2 identical over 9 bases. Germline lookup yields CDR1 SGDLS and CDR2 YYNGEE. Trimming took 0 bases from V and 5 from J; bases not matched to a gene: 2. The CDR3 length is 14 residues. CDR3 nucleotide sequence: TGTGCCAGCAGCGTAGATGCGGGGGGGGAGACCCAGTACTTC. Protein product: CASSVDAGGETQYF.

The chain employs TRBV4-3 and TRBJ2-7; D is undetermined. The V gene lost 4 bases and the J gene lost 4 bases, with 5 bases spanning the gap. Per germline, CDR1 LGHNA and CDR2 YSLEER. The CDR3 consists of 11 residues. The chain's CDR3 is CASSLGYEQYF. The CDR3 nucleotides read TGCGCCAGCAGCCTGGGATACGAGCAGTACTTC.

This chain uses TRBV5-1 with TRBJ2-7; 10 bases are shared with TRBD1. V was pared by 6 bases and J by 2 bases, with 2 bases of the junction left unmatched. Germline loops: CDR1 SGHRS, CDR2 YFSETQ. The CDR3 has 13 amino acids. The CDR3: CASTGQGAYEQYF. In DNA form, the CDR3 reads TGCGCCAGCACAGGACAGGGGGCCTACGAGCAGTACTTC.

The chain combines TRBV27 with TRBJ2-7, with 9 bases fitting TRBD1. Germline V gene lookup returns CDR1 MNHEY and CDR2 SMNVEV (reference sequence). V was pared by 8 bases and J by 5 bases, with 13 bases of the junction left unmatched. CDR3 length equals 15 residues. CDR3 DNA sequence: TGTGCCAGCGGGGGGTTGGGACAGGGAGAGGACGAGCAGTACTTC. It specifies CASGGLGQGEDEQYF.

This chain connects TRBV5-6 to TRBJ2-1; D is possibly TRBD1 (6 bases). The V and J ends lost 0 bases and 3 bases respectively, with 10 bases between them. The CDR3 spans 15 residues. The germline gives CDR1 SGHDT, CDR2 YYEEEE. The CDR3 bases are TGTGCCAGCAGCTTGGAGCAGGGGAACTACAATGAGCAGTTCTTC. Encoded protein: CASSLEQGNYNEQFF.

This chain links TRBV25-1 with TRBJ1-2; a possible D gene is TRBD1 (5 bases). The V gene lost 3 bases and the J gene lost 4 bases, with 9 bases spanning the gap. CDR3 size: 13 residues. CDR1 and CDR2 (germline): MGHDK, SYGVNS. CDR3: CASSDVGTYGYTF. The CDR3 DNA reads TGTGCCAGCAGTGACGTTGGGACCTATGGCTACACCTTC.

The rearrangement links TRBV18 to TRBJ1-6; 8 nucleotides line up with TRBD1. The germline gives CDR1 KGHSH, CDR2 LQKENI. Trimming took 5 bases from V and 5 from J; bases not matched to a gene: 5. CDR3 size: 15 residues. The CDR3 DNA reads TGTGCCAGCTCAGGACAGGGTGCCCATAATTCACCCCTCCACTTT. It translates to CASSGQGAHNSPLHF.

V gene TRBV28 combines with J gene TRBJ2-7; D possibly corresponds to TRBD2 (6 bases). This CDR3 has 14 residues. V gave up 4 bases and J gave up 2 bases, with 12 bases separating them. CDR1 and CDR2 from the germline V gene are MDHEN and SYDVKM. In DNA, the CDR3 is TGTGCCAGCAGTTGGCCGCGGGACCCCTACGAGCAGTACTTC. Translating it yields CASSWPRDPYEQYF.

The chain recombines TRBV2 with TRBJ2-3; 7 positions agree with TRBD1. V gave up 7 bases and J gave up 0 bases; unmatched junction bases: 7. This CDR3 region has 15 residues. CDR1 is SNHLY, CDR2 FYNNEI, per germline. CDR3 in amino acids: CASTKTGTSTDTQYF. The CDR3 coding sequence is TGTGCCAGCACCAAGACAGGGACGAGCACAGATACGCAGTATTTT.

This chain uses TRBV27 with TRBJ2-2; D might be TRBD1 (5 bases). This CDR3 contains 13 residues. Germline V gene sequence: CDR1 MNHEY, CDR2 SMNVEV (reference sequence). Trimming stripped 6 bases from V and 7 bases from J, with 12 bases between. The CDR3 bases are TGTGCCAGCAGCCCAGGGCTGAACGGGGAGCTGTTTTTT. It specifies CASSPGLNGELFF.

The V and J genes are TRBV6-6 and TRBJ2-2; TRBD1 or TRBD2 may be the D gene (6 bases each). From germline, CDR1 is MNHNY and CDR2 SVGAGI (reference sequence). CDR3 length equals 15 residues. Trimming removed 0 bases at V and 4 bases at J, with 9 bases between. CDR3 in amino acids: CASSYSGGPTGELFF. The CDR3 region has the DNA TGTGCCAGCAGTTACTCTGGGGGGCCCACCGGGGAGCTGTTTTTT.

This chain connects TRBV13 to TRBJ2-7; D possibly corresponds to TRBD2 (5 bases). CDR1 and CDR2 (germline): PRHDT, FYEKMQ (reference sequence). V lost 0 bases to trimming and J lost 2 bases, with 8 bases between them. The CDR3 has 14 amino acids. The CDR3, as DNA: TGTGCCAGCAGCTTAGGGGCGGGCACCTACGAGCAGTACTTC. Protein: CASSLGAGTYEQYF.

This clone occurred a few times. J is TRBJ2-7 and V is TRBV29-1, with 10 bases lining up with TRBD2. V was pared by 6 bases and J by 7 bases, with 18 bases of the junction left unmatched. Germline CDR1 and CDR2: SQVTM and ANQGSEA. This CDR3 region has 16 residues. CDR3 nucleotide sequence: TGCAGCGTGTCCGGGGCTAGCGGGAGCTCCTCGGGAGAGCAGTACTTC. Translating it yields CSVSGASGSSSGEQYF.